Each of the 18 T cell receptor beta chains below was sequenced from the same sample in a study of Ad26.COV2.S vaccination and SARS-CoV-2 variants. Using immunoSEQ multiplex PCR, the repertoire was profiled, and TCRdb retains in-frame clones only, with some absent. The data contain approximately 400,000 clones, around four fifths of them singletons. Specified treatment: about 20 received Ad26.COV2.S at low or high dose, single or two shots; several received placebo; per-sample allocation not given. Sampling happened 63 days after the first vaccine or placebo injection. The sequences come from peripheral blood, collected in a trial of Ad26.COV2.S vaccine versus placebo. These TCRs come from a person aged 18 to 65 who received the Ad26.COV2.S COVID-19 vaccine or a placebo.

The gene calls are TRBV7-3 and TRBJ1-1; D is undetermined. The ends were cut back, 1 base at V and 6 bases at J, with 12 bases in the middle. Germline CDR1 reads SGHTA; CDR2 reads FQGTGA. The CDR3 is made up of 14 amino acids. CDR3: CASSLIGGDAEAFF. The CDR3 coding sequence is TGTGCCAGCAGCTTAATAGGCGGTGACGCTGAAGCTTTCTTT.

The chain links TRBV3-1 (or the pseudogene TRBV3-2) to TRBJ1-1; no clear D gene. Trimming shortened V by 4 bases and J by 3 bases, and 6 bases separated the two germline ends. Germline CDR1 reads LGHDT; CDR2 reads YNNKEL (reference sequence). CDR3 length: 12 amino acids. The CDR3 here is CASSLLHTEAFF. The CDR3, as DNA: TGTGCCAGCAGCCTACTACACACTGAAGCTTTCTTT.

The rearrangement joins TRBV6-5 to TRBJ1-1; D is possibly TRBD1 (5 bases). The germline V gene has CDR1 MNHEY and CDR2 SVGAGI. The CDR3 totals 14 residues. Trimming left V 6 bases short and J 12 bases short, with 23 bases between. In nucleotides, the CDR3 is TGTGCCAGCAGCCTACTGGGGAGGGGAGGGAGATCTTTCTTT. Translated, it gives CASSLLGRGGRSFF.

The chain employs TRBV11-2 and TRBJ2-7; 7 nucleotides match TRBD1. The CDR3 is 14 residues long. CDR1 SGHAT and CDR2 FQNNGV come from the germline V gene. V trimming: 3 bases; J trimming: 4 bases; junction bases outside the gene matches: 6. The CDR3, as DNA: TGTGCCAGCAGCTTCACCTCACAGGGGTACGAGCAGTACTTC. Protein: CASSFTSQGYEQYF.

The chain carries TRBV30 and TRBJ2-7; 8 bases are a match to TRBD1. CDR1 and CDR2 from the germline V gene are GTSNPN and SVGIG (reference sequence). Trimming cost V 0 bases and J 0 bases; bases outside gene matches: 4. The CDR3 runs 15 residues. Here the CDR3 reads CAWSVKTGVSYEQYF. CDR3 in DNA: TGTGCCTGGAGTGTAAAGACAGGGGTCTCCTACGAGCAGTACTTC. The full variable domain, with the rest looked up from reference TRBV30 and TRBJ2-7, is SQTIHQWPATLVQPVGSPLSLECTVEGTSNPNLYWYRQAAGRGLQLLFYSVGIGQISSEVPQNLSASRPQDRQFILSSKKLLLSDSGFYLCAWSVKTGVSYEQYFGPGTRLTVT.

The chain links TRBV7-9 to TRBJ2-7; 14 nucleotides match TRBD2. Germline CDR1 is SEHNR and CDR2 is FQNEAQ (reference sequence). The CDR3 sequence is 14 residues long. V lost 5 bases and J lost 4; bases outside the gene matches: 1. This CDR3 is CASSRLAGGYEQYF. The CDR3 nucleotides are TGTGCCAGCAGCCGACTAGCGGGAGGGTACGAGCAGTACTTC.

This clone was observed a single time. This chain links TRBV9 with TRBJ2-1; possible D gene TRBD2, 6 bases. With 4 bases removed from V and 0 bases from J, the gap between germline ends came to 11 bases. There are 15 residues in the CDR3. Germline assignment: CDR1 SGDLS and CDR2 YYNGEE. The CDR3, as DNA: TGTGCCAGCAGCACTCGGGGGAGCTCCTACAATGAGCAGTTCTTC. This gives the protein CASSTRGSSYNEQFF.

This clone has only a few counts. This chain connects TRBV3-1 (or the pseudogene TRBV3-2) to TRBJ1-1, with D unresolved. Trimming took off 1 base at V and 0 bases at J, with 3 bases between the two ends. The CDR3 spans 13 residues. Germline lookup yields CDR1 LGHDT and CDR2 YNNKEL (reference sequence). CDR3 residues: CASSQALNTEAFF. The CDR3 nucleotides read TGTGCCAGCAGCCAAGCACTGAACACTGAAGCTTTCTTT.

This clone was seen a handful of times. The chain links TRBV24-1 to TRBJ2-2; 8 nucleotides match TRBD2. This CDR3 has 15 residues. Per the germline V gene, CDR1 is KGHDR and CDR2 is SFDVKD. V gave up 4 bases and J gave up 12 bases; unmatched junction bases: 12. The CDR3 reads CATSDAGLAWGQLFF. The CDR3 DNA reads as TGTGCCACCAGTGACGCTGGACTAGCTTGGGGGCAGCTGTTTTTT.

The rearrangement links TRBV4-1 to TRBJ1-3; TRBD1 matches at 7 bases. With 2 bases clipped from V and 2 bases from J, the junction kept 6 bases outside the gene matches. Germline lookup yields CDR1 MGHRA and CDR2 YSYEKL. The CDR3 spans 16 residues. Here the CDR3 DNA reads TGCGCCAGCAGCCAACTTCAGGGGGGGACTGGAAACACCATATATTTT. Translation gives CASSQLQGGTGNTIYF.

CDR3 DNA sequence: TGTGCCAGCAGCCAAGTGCTAGCGGTCGGCGAGCAGTACTTC. Translated: CASSQVLAVGEQYF. The gene calls are TRBV3-1 (or the pseudogene TRBV3-2) and TRBJ2-7, with 7 bases aligning to TRBD2. There are 14 residues in the CDR3. Trimming took 1 base from V and 6 from J; bases not matched to a gene: 6. Germline lookup yields CDR1 LGHDT and CDR2 YNNKEL (reference sequence).

The table lists this clone with a few counts. The V call is TRBV7-9, the J call TRBJ1-6; D uncertain. CDR3 size: 12 residues. Trimming took 3 bases from V and 7 from J, leaving 4 bases between them. Germline V CDR1 and CDR2: SEHNR, FQNEAQ (reference sequence). CDR3 residues: CASSFVNSPLHF. The CDR3 DNA reads as TGTGCCAGCAGCTTCGTGAATTCACCCCTCCACTTT.

The chain couples TRBV2 to TRBJ2-7, with a weak D call TRBD2 (5 bases). CDR3 size: 13 residues. Germline lookup yields CDR1 SNHLY and CDR2 FYNNEI. V shed 7 bases and J shed 6 bases, with 16 bases lying between them. CDR3 sequence (DNA): TGTGCCAGCAAGCCTAGCTTAATAGGCGAGCAGTACTTC. The encoded protein is CASKPSLIGEQYF. Combining the CDR3 with reference TRBV2 and TRBJ2-7 gives the whole variable domain EPEVTQTPSHQVTQMGQEVILRCVPISNHLYFYWYRQILGQKVEFLVSFYNNEISEKSEIFDDQFSVERPDGSNFTLKIRSTKLEDSAMYFCASKPSLIGEQYFGPGTRLTVT.

This clone was picked up a small number of times. The J gene is TRBJ2-7, the V gene TRBV6-5, with D possibly being TRBD1 or TRBD2 (5 bases each). V lost 0 bases and J 3 bases, leaving 12 bases between the germline ends. The CDR3 has 15 residues. Per germline, CDR1 MNHEY and CDR2 SVGAGI. The DNA of the CDR3 is TGTGCCAGCAGTTACTCCCCGGGACCTTTCTACGAGCAGTACTTC. This encodes CASSYSPGPFYEQYF.

This rearrangement joins TRBV6-5 to TRBJ2-5; perhaps TRBD2 as D (5 bases). In germline, CDR1 is MNHEY, CDR2 SVGAGI. The CDR3 consists of 15 residues. Trimming pared 5 bases from V and 5 bases from J, leaving 18 bases between. CDR3 amino acids: CASSRSGQRGETQYF. The CDR3 nucleotides read TGTGCCAGCAGTCGCTCTGGGCAACGAGGGGAGACCCAGTACTTC.

The gene calls are TRBV11-1 and TRBJ2-5; D gene unclear. With 5 bases removed from V and 5 bases from J, the gap between germline ends came to 21 bases. The CDR3 contains 16 residues. Germline CDR1 is SGHAT and CDR2 is FQDESV (reference sequence). For the CDR3, the DNA is TGTGCCAGCAGCACGCCCGCCCTCTCCGCCCGTGAGACCCAGTACTTC. Protein sequence: CASSTPALSARETQYF.

This rearrangement joins TRBV6-6 to TRBJ2-6; D possibly matches TRBD1 or TRBD2 (6 bases each). V was shortened by 7 bases and J by 3 bases, with 13 bases between the two germline ends. Germline loops: CDR1 MNHNY, CDR2 SVGAGI (reference sequence). The CDR3 spans 15 residues. CDR3 residues: CASIEEGGGANVLTF. The DNA for the CDR3 is TGTGCCAGCATCGAAGAGGGGGGTGGGGCCAACGTCCTGACTTTC.

This clone was counted only a few times. CDR3 protein: CSVAGGGSSSGNTIYF. CDR3 DNA: TGCAGCGTTGCAGGAGGGGGGAGCAGCTCTGGAAACACCATATATTTT. The chain links TRBV29-1 to TRBJ1-3; tentatively, D is TRBD1 (6 bases). This CDR3 is built from 16 residues. Looked up from germline, CDR1 is SQVTM and CDR2 is ANQGSEA. V lost 4 bases, J lost 0 bases, and 16 bases lay in between.